The 14 T cell receptor beta chains below all came from one sample that was sequenced in a study of blood T cell repertoires in COVID-19. Here immunoSEQ multiplex PCR was the method, and the copy in TCRdb shows in-frame clones only, minus some. This sample yields roughly 400,000 clones, of which roughly 90% are seen a single time; 1.2% to 1.5% belongs to the top ten. Sequences were obtained from PBMCs or T cells enriched from blood (not recorded which). These receptors all come from a woman aged 18 to 35 who had been exposed to COVID-19.

The chain employs TRBV27 and TRBJ1-6; D might be TRBD1 (5 bases). The V end was cut by 3 bases, the J end by 5 bases, with 11 bases between. This CDR3 region has 15 residues. Germline V gives CDR1 MNHEY, CDR2 SMNVEV (reference sequence). CDR3 nucleotide sequence: TGTGCCAGCAGTTTCGCGGGGCTGAATAATTCACCCCTCCACTTT. The encoded protein is CASSFAGLNNSPLHF.

V and J are TRBV7-6 and TRBJ2-1, with a tentative D call TRBD1 (6 bases). The CDR3 is 15 amino acids. The V gene lost 2 bases and the J gene lost 8 bases, with 16 bases spanning the gap. Germline V gives CDR1 SGHVS, CDR2 FNYEAQ. The CDR3 DNA follows: TGTGCCAGCAGCTTAACTAGAACAGGGAGAGATGAGCAGTTCTTC. Protein: CASSLTRTGRDEQFF.

The rearrangement links TRBV19 to TRBJ2-3, with a tentative D call TRBD1 (5 bases). The V and J ends lost 6 bases and 0 bases respectively, with 16 bases between them. CDR1 and CDR2 from the germline V gene are LNHDA and SQIVND (reference sequence). This CDR3 is built from 16 residues. Here the CDR3 reads CASRGLTDGSTDTQYF. The CDR3 region has the DNA TGTGCCAGTAGAGGATTGACAGACGGAAGCACAGATACGCAGTATTTT.

This chain uses TRBV5-6 with TRBJ2-1; 7 bases are a match to TRBD1. V shed 0 bases, J shed 14 bases, and the junction held 2 bases outside the gene matches. CDR1 and CDR2 from the germline V gene are SGHDT and YYEEEE. This CDR3 region has 11 residues. The CDR3 protein is CASSLGQGEFF. In nucleotides, the CDR3 is TGTGCCAGCAGCTTGGGGCAGGGGGAGTTCTTC.

The rearrangement joins TRBV27 to TRBJ2-2; D perhaps matches TRBD2 (6 bases). The CDR3 extends over 13 amino acids. CDR1 is MNHEY and CDR2 is SMNVEV in the germline V gene (reference sequence). Trimming removed 7 bases at V and 1 base at J, with 7 bases between. The CDR3: CASTGENTGELFF. As DNA, the CDR3 is TGTGCCAGCACGGGGGAGAACACCGGGGAGCTGTTTTTT.

The J gene is TRBJ2-7, the V gene TRBV25-1, with D perhaps matching TRBD1 (5 bases). The germline V and J ends were trimmed by 4 bases and 6 bases, with 16 bases remaining between them. Looked up from germline, CDR1 is MGHDK and CDR2 is SYGVNS. The CDR3 is 14 amino acids. CDR3 nucleotides: TGTGCCAGCAGTGGGACCGGGCTTCAGGGCGAGCAGTACTTC. Amino acids: CASSGTGLQGEQYF.

This clone was recorded once. This chain links TRBV6-5 with TRBJ1-1; TRBD1 is a possible D gene (6 bases). Germline CDR1 is MNHEY and CDR2 is SVGAGI. The CDR3 contains 15 residues. Trimming removed 5 bases at V and 0 bases at J, with 13 bases between. Here the CDR3 reads CASSNDRPMNTEAFF. The CDR3 nucleotides read TGTGCCAGCAGTAATGACAGGCCTATGAACACTGAAGCTTTCTTT.

V is TRBV4-1 and J is TRBJ2-1, with 10 bases identical to TRBD2. V dropped 2 bases and J dropped 4; count of bases not matched to a gene: 2. Germline V gives CDR1 MGHRA, CDR2 YSYEKL. This CDR3 has 15 residues. The CDR3 protein is CASSQTSGVYNEQFF. The CDR3 nucleotides read TGCGCCAGCAGCCAAACTAGCGGGGTGTACAATGAGCAGTTCTTC.

The V call is TRBV5-1, the J call TRBJ2-7, with 9 bases aligning to TRBD1. Trimming cost V 4 bases and J 3 bases; bases outside gene matches: 5. Germline V CDR1 and CDR2: SGHRS, YFSETQ. The CDR3 totals 14 residues. This CDR3 is CASSPGTGNYEQYF. CDR3 sequence (DNA): TGCGCCAGCAGCCCCGGGACAGGGAACTACGAGCAGTACTTC.

The chain has TRBV7-3 and TRBJ1-2, with D possibly matching TRBD1 (6 bases). Trimming stripped 5 bases from V and 3 bases from J, with 10 bases between. This CDR3 is 13 amino acids long. Germline CDR1 reads SGHTA; CDR2 reads FQGTGA. The DNA for the CDR3 is TGTGCCAGCAGCCCGCAGGGGTACTATGGCTACACCTTC. The encoded protein is CASSPQGYYGYTF. Looking up the rest from reference TRBV7-3 and TRBJ1-2 gives the full variable domain: GAGVSQTPSNKVTEKGKYVELRCDPISGHTALYWYRQSLGQGPEFLIYFQGTGAADDSGLPNDRFFAVRPEGSVSTLKIQRTERGDSAVYLCASSPQGYYGYTFGSGTRLTVV.

J is TRBJ2-7 and V is TRBV5-6; 7 bases fit TRBD1. There are 13 residues in the CDR3. From germline, CDR1 is SGHDT and CDR2 YYEEEE. Trimming took 3 bases from V and 4 from J; bases not matched to a gene: 4. CDR3 region: CASSSGQVYEQYF. CDR3 DNA: TGTGCCAGCAGCTCCGGACAGGTATACGAGCAGTACTTC. The full variable domain, its missing parts supplied by reference TRBV5-6 and TRBJ2-7, is DAGVTQSPTHLIKTRGQQVTLRCSPKSGHDTVSWYQQALGQGPQFIFQYYEEEERQRGNFPDRFSGHQFPNYSSELNVNALLLGDSALYLCASSSGQVYEQYFGPGTRLTVT.

The chain is built from TRBV28 and TRBJ1-4; 10 positions agree with TRBD1. V lost 6 bases and J lost 7; bases outside the gene matches: 14. The CDR3 has 17 amino acids. Germline loops: CDR1 MDHEN, CDR2 SYDVKM. Here the CDR3 reads CASSRIATGGSGEKLFF. For the CDR3, the DNA is TGTGCCAGCAGCCGGATCGCGACAGGGGGCTCTGGTGAAAAACTGTTTTTT.

Notes on this clone: A read error may produce the germline difference seen at one junction end. V usage is TRBV28 and J usage is TRBJ2-7; 7 bases agree with TRBD2. In germline, CDR1 is MDHEN, CDR2 SYDVKM. This CDR3 comprises 16 residues. CDR3 amino acids: CASSSSPQAGPYEQYF. CDR3 DNA sequence: TGTGCCAGCAGTTCTTCTCCCCAAGCGGGGCCCTATGAGCAGTACTTC.

The V and J genes are TRBV4-2 and TRBJ1-1; D is perhaps TRBD1 (6 bases). The CDR3 is made up of 13 amino acids. The V end was cut by 1 base, the J end by 10 bases, with 13 bases between. Germline CDR1 and CDR2: LGHNA and YNFKEQ. The CDR3 reads CASSQGGPLGAFF. CDR3 sequence (DNA): TGTGCCAGCAGCCAAGGGGGGCCCCTGGGAGCTTTCTTT.